This entry describes one TCR beta chain. This sample is part of a study of blood T cell repertoires in COVID-19. Overall study context: Researchers got acute and convalescent COVID-19 samples from the United States, Italy and Spain.

The germline V and J ends were trimmed by 4 bases and 6 bases, with 16 bases remaining between them. The V gene's germline CDR1 is SGHKS and CDR2 YYEKEE (reference sequence). This CDR3 has 15 amino acids. Per the authors' pipeline: Estimation of nucleated cell counts was performed using reference gene primer amplification. TCRdb's copy holds only in-frame clones and misses some; the assay was immunoSEQ multiplex PCR. V and J calls and clone size follow that table, whereas D and trimming were derived from the DNA. The data contain about 300,000 clones, roughly 90% of them singletons. The sample was peripheral blood. V usage is TRBV5-5 and J usage is TRBJ2-2; tentative D call: TRBD1 (6 bases). The receptor was derived from a man aged 18 to 29 who had recovered from COVID-19. The CDR3 nucleotides read TGTGCCAGCAGCCCTTGGGTATCAGGGGCCGGGGAGCTGTTTTTT. It encodes CASSPWVSGAGELFF.